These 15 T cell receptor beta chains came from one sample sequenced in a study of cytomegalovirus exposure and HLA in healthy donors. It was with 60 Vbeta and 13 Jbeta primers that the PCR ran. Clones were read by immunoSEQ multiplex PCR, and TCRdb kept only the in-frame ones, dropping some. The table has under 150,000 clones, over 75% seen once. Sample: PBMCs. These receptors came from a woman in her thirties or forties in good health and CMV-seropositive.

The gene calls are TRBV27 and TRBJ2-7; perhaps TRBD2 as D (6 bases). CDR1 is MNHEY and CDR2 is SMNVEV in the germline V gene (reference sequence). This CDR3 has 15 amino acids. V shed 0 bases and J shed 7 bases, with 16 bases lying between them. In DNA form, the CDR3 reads TGTGCCAGCAGTTTATCCCCAGGTGGAGGGGCAGAGCAGTACTTC. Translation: CASSLSPGGGAEQYF.

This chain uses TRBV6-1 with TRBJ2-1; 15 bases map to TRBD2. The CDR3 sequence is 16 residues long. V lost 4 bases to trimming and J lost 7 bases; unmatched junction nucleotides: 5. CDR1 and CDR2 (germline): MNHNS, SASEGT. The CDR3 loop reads CASSGGTSGGHNEQFF. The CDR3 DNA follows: TGTGCCAGCAGTGGCGGGACTAGCGGGGGGCATAATGAGCAGTTCTTC.

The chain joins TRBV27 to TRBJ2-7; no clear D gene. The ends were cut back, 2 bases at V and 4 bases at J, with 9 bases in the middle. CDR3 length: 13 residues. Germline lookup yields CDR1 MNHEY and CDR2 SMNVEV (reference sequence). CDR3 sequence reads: CASSLTQKYEQYF. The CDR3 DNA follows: TGTGCCAGCAGTTTAACACAGAAATACGAGCAGTACTTC.

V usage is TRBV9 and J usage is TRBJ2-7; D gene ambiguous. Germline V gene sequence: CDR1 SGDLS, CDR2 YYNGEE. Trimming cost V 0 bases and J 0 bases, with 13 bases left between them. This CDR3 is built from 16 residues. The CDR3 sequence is CASSVGTGLNSYEQYF. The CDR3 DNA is TGTGCCAGCAGCGTAGGAACGGGTCTTAACTCCTACGAGCAGTACTTC.

This chain's CDR3 is CASSLPAGELFF. The CDR3 DNA reads TGCGCCAGCAGCTTGCCCGCCGGGGAGCTGTTTTTT. The V gene is TRBV5-1, the J gene TRBJ2-2; D gene uncertain. The V gene's germline CDR1 is SGHRS and CDR2 YFSETQ. The CDR3 loop spans 12 amino acids. The germline V and J ends were trimmed by 1 base and 6 bases, with 4 bases remaining between them.

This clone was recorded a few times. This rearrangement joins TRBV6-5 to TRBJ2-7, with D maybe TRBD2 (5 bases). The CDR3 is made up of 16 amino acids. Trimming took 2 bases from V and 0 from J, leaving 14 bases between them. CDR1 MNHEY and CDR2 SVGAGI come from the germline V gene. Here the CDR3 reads CASSYSRSGVSYEQYF. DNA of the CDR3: TGTGCCAGCAGTTACAGTCGCAGCGGTGTCTCCTACGAGCAGTACTTC.

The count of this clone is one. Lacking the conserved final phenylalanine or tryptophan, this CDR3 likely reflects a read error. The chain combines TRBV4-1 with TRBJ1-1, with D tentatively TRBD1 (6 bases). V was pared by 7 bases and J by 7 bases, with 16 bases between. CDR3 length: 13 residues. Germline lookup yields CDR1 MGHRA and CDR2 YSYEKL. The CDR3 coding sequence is TGCGCCAGCACCCCAGTTGGGGGCGATGAAGCTTTCCTT. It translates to CASTPVGGDEAFL.

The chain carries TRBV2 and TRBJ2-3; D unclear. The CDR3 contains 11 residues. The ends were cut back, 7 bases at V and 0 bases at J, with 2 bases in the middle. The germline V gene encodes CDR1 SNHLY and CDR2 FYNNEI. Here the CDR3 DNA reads TGTGCCAGCACGAGCACAGATACGCAGTATTTT. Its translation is CASTSTDTQYF.

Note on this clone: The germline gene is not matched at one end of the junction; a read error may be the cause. CDR3 bases: TGTGCCAGCAGTTTTTTTGCTCAAACCGGGGAGTTGTTTTTT. This encodes CASSFFAQTGELFF. The chain combines TRBV27 with TRBJ2-2; perhaps TRBD2 as D (5 bases). Per the germline V gene, CDR1 is MNHEY and CDR2 is SMNVEV (reference sequence). The CDR3 spans 14 residues.

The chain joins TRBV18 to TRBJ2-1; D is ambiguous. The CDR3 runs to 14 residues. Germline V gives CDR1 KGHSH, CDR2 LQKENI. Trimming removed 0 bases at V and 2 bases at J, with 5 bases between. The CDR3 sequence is CASSPPVTYNEQFF. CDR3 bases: TGTGCCAGCTCACCACCCGTAACCTACAATGAGCAGTTCTTC.

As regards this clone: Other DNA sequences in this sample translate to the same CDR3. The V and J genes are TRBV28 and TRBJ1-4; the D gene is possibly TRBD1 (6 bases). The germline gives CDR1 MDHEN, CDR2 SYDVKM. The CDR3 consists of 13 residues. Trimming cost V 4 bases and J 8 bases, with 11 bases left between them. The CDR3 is CASSSGDGEKLFF. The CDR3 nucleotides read TGTGCCAGCAGTTCAGGGGACGGCGAAAAACTGTTTTTT.

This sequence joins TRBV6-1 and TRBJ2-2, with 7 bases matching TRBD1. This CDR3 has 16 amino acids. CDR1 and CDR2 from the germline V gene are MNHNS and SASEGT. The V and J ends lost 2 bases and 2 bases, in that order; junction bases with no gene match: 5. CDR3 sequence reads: CASSETGASNTGELFF. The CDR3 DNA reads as TGTGCCAGCAGTGAAACAGGGGCCAGCAACACCGGGGAGCTGTTTTTT.

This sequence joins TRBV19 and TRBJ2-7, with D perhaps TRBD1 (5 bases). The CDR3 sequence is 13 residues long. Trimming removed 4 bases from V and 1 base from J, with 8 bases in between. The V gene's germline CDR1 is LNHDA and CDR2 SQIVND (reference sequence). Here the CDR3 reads CASSTTASYEQYF. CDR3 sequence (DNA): TGTGCCAGTAGTACGACAGCTTCCTACGAGCAGTACTTC.

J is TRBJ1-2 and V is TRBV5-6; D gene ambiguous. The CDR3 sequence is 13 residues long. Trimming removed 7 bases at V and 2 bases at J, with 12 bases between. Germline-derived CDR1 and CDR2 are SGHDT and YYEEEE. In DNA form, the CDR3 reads TGTGCCAGCGTGGGGAGGGCCAACTATGGCTACACCTTC. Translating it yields CASVGRANYGYTF.

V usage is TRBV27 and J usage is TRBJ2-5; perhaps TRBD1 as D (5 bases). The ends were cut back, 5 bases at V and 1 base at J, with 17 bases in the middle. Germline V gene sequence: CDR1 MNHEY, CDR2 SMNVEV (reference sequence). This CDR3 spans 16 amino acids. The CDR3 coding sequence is TGTGCCAGCAGTCCCTCCGTCGGACACTTCCAAGAGACCCAGTACTTC. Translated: CASSPSVGHFQETQYF.